This T cell receptor (beta chain) was sequenced for a study of identifying expanded T cells in peripheral blood. Remarks on this clone: No antigen is known for it.

This table comes from immunoSEQ multiplex PCR, and its TCRdb copy is limited to in-frame clones, with some not included. The sample holds about 58,000 clones; 89% are singletons and the top ten take 3.6%. Study-wide findings and caveats: About 1.2 clones differed between technical replicates, versus roughly 17 and 20 over time. Across healthy donors, higher total template counts meant significantly greater approximately 2-week count variance.

What was sequenced was blood. This clonotype was sampled from a person between 18 and 75 years old in good health.

CDR3: CASSYRGHNEQFF. The DNA for the CDR3 is TGTGCCAGCAGTTACAGGGGGCACAATGAGCAGTTCTTC. This sequence joins TRBV6-6 and TRBJ2-1, with 7 nucleotides matching TRBD1. Germline V gene data show CDR1 as MNHNY and CDR2 as SVGAGI (reference sequence). This CDR3 has 13 residues. After removal of 2 bases from V and 5 bases from J, the junction contained 0 bases not matched to a gene.